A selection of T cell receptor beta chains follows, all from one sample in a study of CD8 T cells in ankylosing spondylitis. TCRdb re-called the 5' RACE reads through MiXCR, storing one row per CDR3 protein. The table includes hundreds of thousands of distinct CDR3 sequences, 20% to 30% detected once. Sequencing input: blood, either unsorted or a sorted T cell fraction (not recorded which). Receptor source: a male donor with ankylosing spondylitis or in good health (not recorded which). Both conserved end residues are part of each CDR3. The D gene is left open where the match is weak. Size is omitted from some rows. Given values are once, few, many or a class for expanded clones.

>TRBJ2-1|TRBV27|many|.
TGTGCCAGCAGTCCGGAGACTGGACGAGCGCAGTTCTTC
CASSPETGRAQFF
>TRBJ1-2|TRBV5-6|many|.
TGTGCCAGCAGCTCGGTCGGGGGGGGCTATGGCTACACCTTC
CASSSVGGGYGYTF
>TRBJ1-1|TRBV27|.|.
TGTGCCAGCAGTTTATCGTTTGGGTACAAAGCTTTCTTT
CASSLSFGYKAFF
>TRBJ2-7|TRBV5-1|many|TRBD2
TGCGCCAGCAGCTCAATGACTAGCGGGAGGGCCGAAGAGCAGTACTTC
CASSSMTSGRAEEQYF
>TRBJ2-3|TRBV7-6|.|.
TGTGCCAGCAGCCTAGGGGTTACGGGGCCCACAGATACGCAGTATTTT
CASSLGVTGPTDTQYF
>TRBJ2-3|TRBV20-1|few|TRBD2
TGCAGTGCTCTCCGACTAGCGGGACGCACAGATACGCAGTATTTT
CSALRLAGRTDTQYF
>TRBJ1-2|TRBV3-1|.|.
TGTGCCAGCAGCCAGCCACGACCCAGCGGCGGGTCCTATGGCTACACCTTC
CASSQPRPSGGSYGYTF
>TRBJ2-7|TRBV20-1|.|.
TGCAGTGCTAGAATCAGGGGCTACGAGCAGTACTTC
CSARIRGYEQYF
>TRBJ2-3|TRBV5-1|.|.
TGCGCCAGCAGCTTGTTGCCTAGCGCCACAGATACGCAGTATTTT
CASSLLPSATDTQYF
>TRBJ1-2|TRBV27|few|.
TGTGCCAGCAGCCCAGCAGCGGGTGGCTACACCTTC
CASSPAAGGYTF
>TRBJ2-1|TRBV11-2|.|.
TGTGCCAGCAGCTTAGACGCGAATTCCTACAATGAGCAGTTCTTC
CASSLDANSYNEQFF
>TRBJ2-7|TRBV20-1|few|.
TGCAGTGCTAGAGGGGAGCGTACCTACGAGCAGTACTTC
CSARGERTYEQYF
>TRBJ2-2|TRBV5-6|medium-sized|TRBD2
TGTGCCAGCAGGACTAGCGGGAACACCGGGGAGCTGTTTTTT
CASRTSGNTGELFF
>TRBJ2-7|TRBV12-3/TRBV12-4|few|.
TGTGCCAGCAGTCCTCGTAGGGTCCCCTACGAGCAGTACTTC
CASSPRRVPYEQYF
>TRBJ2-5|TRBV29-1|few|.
TGCAGCGTCCTGAGATCCGCAGACCAGTACTTC
CSVLRSADQYF
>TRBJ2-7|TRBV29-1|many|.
TGCAGCGTTGATGGTGGGGATCGTTACGAGCAGTACTTC
CSVDGGDRYEQYF
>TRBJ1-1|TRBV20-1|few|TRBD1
TGCAGTGCTTCCAGGGGGCCGAACACTGAAGCTTTCTTT
CSASRGPNTEAFF
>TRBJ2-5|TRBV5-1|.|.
TGCGCCAGCAGCTTGTTTAGGACAGAAGAGACCCAGTACTTC
CASSLFRTEETQYF
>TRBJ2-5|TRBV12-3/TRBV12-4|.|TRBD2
TGTGCCAGCTCGGGGACTAGCGGGAAGAAAGAGACCCAGTACTTC
CASSGTSGKKETQYF
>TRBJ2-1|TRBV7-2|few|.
TGTGCCAGCAGCCGACCGGGAGTTTCCTTCAATGAGCAGTTCTTC
CASSRPGVSFNEQFF
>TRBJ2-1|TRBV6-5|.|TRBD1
TGTGCCAGCAGTACCGAGGGGGCTACCTACAATGAGCAGTTCTTC
CASSTEGATYNEQFF
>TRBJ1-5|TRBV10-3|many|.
TGTGCCATCAGTATGACCGATCAGCCCCAGCATTTT
CAISMTDQPQHF
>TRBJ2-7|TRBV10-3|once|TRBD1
TGTGCCATCAGTGATGCGGACAGGAGCTCCTACGAGCAGTACTTC
CAISDADRSSYEQYF
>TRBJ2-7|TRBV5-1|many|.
TGCGCCAGCAGCTTGGCAGGGTTCGAGCAGTACTTC
CASSLAGFEQYF
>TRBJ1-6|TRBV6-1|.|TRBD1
TGTGCCAGCATGGAGGGGGCTTCCTATAATTCACCCCTCCACTTT
CASMEGASYNSPLHF
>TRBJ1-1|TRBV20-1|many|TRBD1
TGCAGTGCTAGGGACAGGAGGCGCACTGAAGCTTTCTTT
CSARDRRRTEAFF
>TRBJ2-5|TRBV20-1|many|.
TGCAGTGCCTTAGCTTCAAGGCGGGGCTTTCAAGAGACCCAGTACTTC
CSALASRRGFQETQYF
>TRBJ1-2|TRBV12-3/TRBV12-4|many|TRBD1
TGTGCCAGTACCAGAGGACAGGGGGCGGTTGGCTACACCTTC
CASTRGQGAVGYTF
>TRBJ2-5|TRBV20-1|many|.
TGCAGTGCTAGAGGTTCCCTCCAAGAGACCCAGTACTTC
CSARGSLQETQYF